This entry concerns a single T cell receptor (beta chain). What it binds is unknown. Each cDNA molecule carried a unique molecular identifier. MiXCR, run by TCRdb on the 5' RACE reads, gives a single entry per CDR3 protein. Of some 73,000 distinct CDR3 sequences in the sample, less than 15% were seen once. Per germline, CDR1 DFQATT and CDR2 SNEGSKA (reference sequence). The V end lost 0 bases, the J end lost 18 bases, and 18 bases lay between the germline ends. The CDR3 has 13 amino acids. This record comes from a study of early T cells in non-severe SARS-CoV-2 infection. Study at large: Alpha and beta chains were unpaired, from unsorted whole-blood bulk RNA. Study conclusions and caveats: Private and CD4 specificities were missed by VDJdb matching, skewed to anti-spike CD8.

The chain uses TRBV20-1 and TRBJ1-6; tentatively, D is TRBD1 (5 bases). The source of this sequence is an adult who was a healthcare worker with PCR-confirmed SARS-CoV-2 infection or an uninfected control (not recorded which). Sequenced material: whole blood. The CDR3 bases are TGCAGTGCTAGAGAGGAGCCTTTCCGGGGCACCCACTTT. Translation gives CSAREEPFRGTHF.